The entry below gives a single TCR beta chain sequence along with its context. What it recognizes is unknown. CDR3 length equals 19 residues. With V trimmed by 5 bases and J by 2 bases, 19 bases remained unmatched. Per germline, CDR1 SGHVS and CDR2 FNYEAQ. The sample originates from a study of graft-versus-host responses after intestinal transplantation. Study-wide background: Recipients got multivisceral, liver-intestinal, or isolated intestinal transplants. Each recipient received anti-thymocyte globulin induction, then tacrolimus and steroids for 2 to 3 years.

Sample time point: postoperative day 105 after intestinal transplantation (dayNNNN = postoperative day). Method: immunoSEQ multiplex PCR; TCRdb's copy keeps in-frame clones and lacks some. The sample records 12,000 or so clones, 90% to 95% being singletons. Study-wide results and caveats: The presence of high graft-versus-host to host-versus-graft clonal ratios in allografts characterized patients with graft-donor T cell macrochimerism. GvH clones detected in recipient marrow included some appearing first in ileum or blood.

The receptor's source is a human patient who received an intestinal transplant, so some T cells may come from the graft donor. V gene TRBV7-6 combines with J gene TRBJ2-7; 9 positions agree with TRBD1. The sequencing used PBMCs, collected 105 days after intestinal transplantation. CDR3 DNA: TGTGCCAGCAGCCACGCCCCGGGACAGGGAAGTCCTGGGCCCTACGAGCAGTACTTC. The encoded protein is CASSHAPGQGSPGPYEQYF.